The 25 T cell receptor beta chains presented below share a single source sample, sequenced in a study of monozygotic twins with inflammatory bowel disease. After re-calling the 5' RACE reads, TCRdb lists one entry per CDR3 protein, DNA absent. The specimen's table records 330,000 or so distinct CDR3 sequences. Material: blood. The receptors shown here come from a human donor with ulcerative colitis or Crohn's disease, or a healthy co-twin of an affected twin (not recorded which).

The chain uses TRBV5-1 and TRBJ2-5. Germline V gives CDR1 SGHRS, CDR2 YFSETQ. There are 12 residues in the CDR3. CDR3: CASSPVEETQYF.

The CDR3 sequence: CASSQDRHRVSGANVLTF. The V call is TRBV3-1, the J call TRBJ2-6; TCRdb designates TRBD1, a call that cannot be tested without DNA. The germline V gene has CDR1 LGHDT and CDR2 YNNKEL (reference sequence). The CDR3 extends over 18 amino acids.

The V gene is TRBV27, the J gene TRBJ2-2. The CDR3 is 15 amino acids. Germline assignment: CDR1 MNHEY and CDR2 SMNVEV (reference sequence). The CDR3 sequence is CASSLSIITTGELFF.

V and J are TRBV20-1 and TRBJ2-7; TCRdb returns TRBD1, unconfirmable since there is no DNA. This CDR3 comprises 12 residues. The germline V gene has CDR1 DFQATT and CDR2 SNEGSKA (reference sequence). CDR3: CSARDPDYEQYF.

The CDR3 spells CASSPGGANTDTQYF. The chain recombines TRBV6-1 with TRBJ2-3; TCRdb returns TRBD1, unconfirmable since there is no DNA. Germline V gives CDR1 MNHNS, CDR2 SASEGT. CDR3 size: 15 residues.

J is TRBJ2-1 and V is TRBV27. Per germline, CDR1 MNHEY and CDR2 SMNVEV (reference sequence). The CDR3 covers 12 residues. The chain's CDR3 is CASSFLHNEQFF.

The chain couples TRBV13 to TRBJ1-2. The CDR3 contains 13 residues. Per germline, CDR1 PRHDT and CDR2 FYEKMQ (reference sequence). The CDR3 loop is CASSRASNYGYTF.

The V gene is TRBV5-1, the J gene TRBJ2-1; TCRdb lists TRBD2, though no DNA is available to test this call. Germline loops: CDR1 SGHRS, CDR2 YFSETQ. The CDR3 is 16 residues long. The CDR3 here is CASSLEGTSGSLEQFF.

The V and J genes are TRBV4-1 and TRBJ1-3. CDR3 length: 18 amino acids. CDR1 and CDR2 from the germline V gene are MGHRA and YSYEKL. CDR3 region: CASSQVRVYNPSGNTIYF.

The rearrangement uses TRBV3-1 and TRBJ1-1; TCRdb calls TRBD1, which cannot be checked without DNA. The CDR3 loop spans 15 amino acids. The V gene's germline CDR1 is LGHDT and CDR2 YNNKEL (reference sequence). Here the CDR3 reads CASSQAYRGSTEAFF. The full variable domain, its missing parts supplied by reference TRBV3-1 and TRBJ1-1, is DTAVSQTPKYLVTQMGNDKSIKCEQNLGHDTMYWYKQDSKKFLKIMFSYNNKELIINETVPNRFSPKSPDKAHLNLHINSLELGDSAVYFCASSQAYRGSTEAFFGQGTRLTVV.

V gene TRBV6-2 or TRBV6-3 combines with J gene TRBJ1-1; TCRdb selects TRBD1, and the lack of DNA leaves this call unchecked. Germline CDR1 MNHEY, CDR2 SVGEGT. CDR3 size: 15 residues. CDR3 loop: CASSPHRGMNTEAFF.

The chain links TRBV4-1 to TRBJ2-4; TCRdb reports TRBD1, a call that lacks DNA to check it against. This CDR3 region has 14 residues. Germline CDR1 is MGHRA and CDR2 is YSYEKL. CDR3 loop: CASSPGRTVNIQYF.

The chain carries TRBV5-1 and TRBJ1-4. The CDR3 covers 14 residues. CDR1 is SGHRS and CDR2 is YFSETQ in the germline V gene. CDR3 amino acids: CASSSERLNEKLFF.

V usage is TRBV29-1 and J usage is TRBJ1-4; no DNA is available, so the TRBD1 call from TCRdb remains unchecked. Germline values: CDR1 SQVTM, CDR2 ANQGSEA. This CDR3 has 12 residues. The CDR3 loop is CSAGEWYEKLFF.

The CDR3 loop is CAWRPPGQGYGYTF. The rearrangement links TRBV30 to TRBJ1-2; TCRdb returns TRBD1, unconfirmable since there is no DNA. This CDR3 is built from 14 residues. Germline assignment: CDR1 GTSNPN and CDR2 SVGIG (reference sequence).

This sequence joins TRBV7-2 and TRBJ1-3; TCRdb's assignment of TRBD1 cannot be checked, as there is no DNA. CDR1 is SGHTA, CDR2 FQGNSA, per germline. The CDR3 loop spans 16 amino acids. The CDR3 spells CASSLGQGRSGNTIYF.

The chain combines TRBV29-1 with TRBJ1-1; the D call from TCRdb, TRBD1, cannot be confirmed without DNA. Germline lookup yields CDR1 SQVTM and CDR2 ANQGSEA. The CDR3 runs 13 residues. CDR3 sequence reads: CSVTGQMNTEAFF.

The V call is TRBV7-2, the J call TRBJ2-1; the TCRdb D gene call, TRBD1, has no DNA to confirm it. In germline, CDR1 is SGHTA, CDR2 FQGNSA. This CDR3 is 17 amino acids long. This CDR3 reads CASSSLIRGGTYNEQFF. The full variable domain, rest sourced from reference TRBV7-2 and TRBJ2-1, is GAGVSQSPSNKVTEKGKDVELRCDPISGHTALYWYRQSLGQGLEFLIYFQGNSAPDKSGLPSDRFSAERTGGSVSTLTIQRTQQEDSAVYLCASSSLIRGGTYNEQFFGPGTRLTVL.

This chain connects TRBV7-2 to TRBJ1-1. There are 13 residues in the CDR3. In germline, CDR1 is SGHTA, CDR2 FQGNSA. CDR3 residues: CASTFRDLASAFF.

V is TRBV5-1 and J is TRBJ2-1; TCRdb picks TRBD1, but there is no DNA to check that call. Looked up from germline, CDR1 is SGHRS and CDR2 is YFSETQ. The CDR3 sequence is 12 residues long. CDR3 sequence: CASSPRGLLQFF. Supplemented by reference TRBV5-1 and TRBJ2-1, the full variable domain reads KAGVTQTPRYLIKTRGQQVTLSCSPISGHRSVSWYQQTPGQGLQFLFEYFSETQRNKGNFPGRFSGRQFSNSRSEMNVSTLELGDSALYLCASSPRGLLQFFGPGTRLTVL.

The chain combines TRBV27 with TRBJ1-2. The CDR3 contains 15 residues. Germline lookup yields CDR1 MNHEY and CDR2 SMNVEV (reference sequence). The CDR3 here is CASSLSGKRDYGYTF.

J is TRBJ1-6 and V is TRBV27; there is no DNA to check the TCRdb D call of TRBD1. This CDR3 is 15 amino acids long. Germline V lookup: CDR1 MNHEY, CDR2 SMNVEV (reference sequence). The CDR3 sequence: CASSFGTGGNSPLHF.

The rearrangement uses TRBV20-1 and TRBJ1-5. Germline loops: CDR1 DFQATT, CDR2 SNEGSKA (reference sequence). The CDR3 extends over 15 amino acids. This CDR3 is CSARTEIGGNQPQHF.

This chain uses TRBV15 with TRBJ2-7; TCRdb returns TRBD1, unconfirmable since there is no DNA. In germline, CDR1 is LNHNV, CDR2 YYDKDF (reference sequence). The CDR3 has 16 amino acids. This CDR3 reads CATSTTPGQTTYEQYF. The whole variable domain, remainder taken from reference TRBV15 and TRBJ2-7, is DAMVIQNPRYQVTQFGKPVTLSCSQTLNHNVMYWYQQKSSQAPKLLFHYYDKDFNNEADTPDNFQSRRPNTSFCFLDIRSPGLGDTAMYLCATSTTPGQTTYEQYFGPGTRLTVT.

CDR3 sequence: CASSLFQYEQYF. The chain combines TRBV7-9 with TRBJ2-7. Germline loops: CDR1 SEHNR, CDR2 FQNEAQ (reference sequence). CDR3 length: 12 residues.